Below, one TCR beta chain is given with its context. The antigen it recognizes is unknown. No base-level quality is on record; no much larger clone is a single base apart. Following the manufacturer's instructions, TCR beta CDR3 regions were amplified by multiplex PCR with the immunoSEQ immune profiling system. An Illumina NextSeq system was used for sequencing. As for the original processing: Sequence data were processed on the immunoSEQ Analyzer platform, and clonality was computed as the square root of Simpson's index of productive rearrangements. Similarity in V and J usage was measured by Jensen-Shannon distance, and OLGA was used to compute CDR3 generation probabilities. Shared CDR3 sequences were searched in the immuneACCESS database (August 2020) and in VDJdb (December 2020). As stored in TCRdb, this immuneACCESS dataset retains in-frame rearrangements with V and J assigned. A fraction of the clones does not appear; measured against another copy, unresolved V genes explain less than half of the discrepancy, and the remainder lacks a known reason. Clone size and V and J calls were adopted from that table, with D and trimming inferred from the DNA. In all, the sample holds over 14,000 clones, and about 88% of those were seen once. Roughly 1% of the sample comes from the top ten.

The entry originates in a study of monozygotic twins with cystic fibrosis (dated by TCRdb to about 2021). A note on the overall study: Barcoded libraries were prepared from around 3.2 micrograms of fragmented DNA with roughly 16 PCR cycles. The study compared TCR beta repertoires within and between 16 monozygotic twin pairs with cystic fibrosis to assess genetic influence on V and J gene usage. The cohort comprised ten female and six male twin pairs aged 2.0 to 36.4 years, median roughly 9 years, mostly children and adolescents. Twins were ranked among 1,000 or so cohort participants for weight-for-height and FEVPerc (FEV1 disease centile) on the day of blood sampling. Data for three of the twin pairs had been reported earlier in a different context. The paper's findings and limits, for the study overall: In 13 of 16 pairs, V gene usage most closely resembled the co-twin's, and the same held for J usage in 8 of 16 pairs, a pattern suggesting genetic constraints. Simpson clonality was generally low (median about 0.0097), suggesting a naive-dominated repertoire, with higher clonality in the most severely affected patients. The cohort was small, and no association was found between shared CDR3 numbers and age, concordance or disease severity. Monozygotic CF twin pairs shared significantly more nucleotide-identical clonotypes within each pair than unrelated CF individuals shared with one another (P = 0.000026, Mann-Whitney).

The twin pairs came from the European Cystic Fibrosis Twin and Sibling Study Cohort, a cohort that recruited patients from roughly 160 CF clinics across 14 European countries. Zygosity and CFTR genotype were verified in-house, and zygosity was tested by multiplex PCR of nine short tandem repeat loci. Peripheral blood was taken from each twin, and clinical parameters were recorded on the day of blood sampling. Phenol/chloroform extraction was used to isolate genomic DNA from peripheral blood cells, and the DNA was then kept in TE buffer at 4 degrees C. Trimming takes 2 bases from V and 7 bases from J, and the germline ends sit 15 bases apart. Reading the germline V gene (reference sequence) gives CDR1 GTSNPN and CDR2 SVGIG. Spanning cysteine to phenylalanine, the CDR3 consists of 14 amino acids. Only CDR3 DNA is held: 42 bases, read in frame from base 1.

The rearranged segments are TRBV30 and TRBJ1-5; the D segment cannot be called with confidence. The clonotype originates from a boy between 10 and 17 years old with cystic fibrosis. The sequenced sample consisted of blood. This receptor carries the CDR3 CAWSLGQGNQPQHF. In nucleotides, the sequence is TGTGCCTGGAGTCTCGGGCAAGGGAACCAGCCCCAGCATTTT.